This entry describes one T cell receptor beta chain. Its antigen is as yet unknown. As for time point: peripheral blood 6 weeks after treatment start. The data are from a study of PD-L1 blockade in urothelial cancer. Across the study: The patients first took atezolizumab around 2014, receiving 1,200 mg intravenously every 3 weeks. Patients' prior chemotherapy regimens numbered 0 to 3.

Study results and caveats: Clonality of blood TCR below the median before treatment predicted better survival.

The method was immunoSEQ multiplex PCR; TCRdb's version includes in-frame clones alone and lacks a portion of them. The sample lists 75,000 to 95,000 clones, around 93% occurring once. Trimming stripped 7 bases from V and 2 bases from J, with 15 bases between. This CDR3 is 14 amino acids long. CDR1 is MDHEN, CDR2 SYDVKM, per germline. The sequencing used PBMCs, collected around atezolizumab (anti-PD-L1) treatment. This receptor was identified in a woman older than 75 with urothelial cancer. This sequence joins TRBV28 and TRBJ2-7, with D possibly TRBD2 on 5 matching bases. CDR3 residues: CASTPSGRTYEQYF. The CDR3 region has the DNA TGTGCCAGCACCCCGAGCGGCAGGACCTACGAGCAGTACTTC.